This TCR beta chain was retrieved from a study of T cells in Graves' hyperthyroidism and ophthalmopathy. Study findings and constraints: Appearing also in blood were most of the thyroid clonotypes expanded above 0.001. Stable hyperthyroidism was separated from ophthalmopathy by a model based on 13 V-J features. Prediction of ophthalmopathy progression came a median around 7.1 months pre-onset.

Orbital computed tomography and thyroid ultrasound, together with serum TRAb and thyroxine and clinical symptoms, were used for diagnoses. Amplification of TCR beta CDR3 regions was performed using RNA transcripts as template. The primer set for the first-round RT-PCR of the TCR CDR3 was HTBI. TCRdb reprocessed the multiplex PCR reads with MiXCR, giving one entry per CDR3 protein. Of more than 250,000 distinct CDR3 sequences listed, about 15% are singletons. A note on this clonotype: Its antigen is currently unknown.

This clonotype was obtained from a woman aged 45-65 years with Graves' hyperthyroidism that later progressed to Graves' ophthalmopathy. Sequenced input: blood.

CDR3 residues: CASRGTGGGYGYTF. The CDR3 DNA follows: TGTGCCAGCAGGGGGACAGGGGGCGGCTATGGCTACACCTTC. The chain joins TRBV6-1 to TRBJ1-2; TRBD1 matches 12 bases. The ends lost 6 bases at V and 4 bases at J; junction bases unmatched: 3. This CDR3 has 14 amino acids. Germline V gene data show CDR1 as MNHNS and CDR2 as SASEGT.